This T cell receptor beta chain was sequenced for a study of Graves' ophthalmopathy and Graves' hyperthyroidism. Hyperthyroidism qualified as stable when ophthalmopathy did not develop within 18 months of follow-up. Hyperthyroidism cases were recent diagnoses of under 2 months' duration in people aged 18 to 65. This clonotype was seen at least ten times. The CDR3 totals 15 residues. Trimming removed 6 bases at V and 4 bases at J, with 18 bases between. Amplifying from RNA transcripts, the study obtained TCR beta CDR3 regions. RT-PCR in the first round used HTBI primers; a second-round multiplex PCR followed. TCRdb reanalysed the multiplex PCR reads using MiXCR and keeps one entry per CDR3 protein. The sample holds roughly 350,000 distinct CDR3 sequences, approximately 18% seen once.

The sample was peripheral blood. The chain links TRBV12-3 or TRBV12-4 to TRBJ1-2; D unclear. The receptor comes from an adult woman with stable Graves' hyperthyroidism. CDR3 amino acids: CASRRTDGLSYGYTF. Here the CDR3 DNA reads TGTGCCAGCAGACGAACTGACGGGCTGAGCTATGGCTACACCTTC.